Included here is one TCR beta chain sequence, with context. Antigen specificity is unknown. The CDR3 contains 15 residues. Per germline, CDR1 SGHTA and CDR2 FQGNSA. Trimming took off 4 bases at V and 3 bases at J, with 13 bases between the two ends. Researchers attached unique molecular identifiers to individual cDNA molecules. TCRdb redid the calling of the 5' RACE reads with MiXCR, one entry per CDR3 protein. The top ten clones hold roughly 1.4% of a sample with just over 80,000 distinct CDR3 sequences, roughly an eighth of them seen once. The data derive from a study of early T cells in non-severe SARS-CoV-2 infection. Overall study context: Sequencing targeted bulk RNA from unsorted whole blood, leaving chains unpaired. General study findings and limits: Anti-spike CD8 specificities were favored by VDJdb matching, whose results missed private and CD4 specificities.

Sequenced material: whole blood. The source of this sequence is an adult who was a healthcare worker with PCR-confirmed SARS-CoV-2 infection or an uninfected control (not recorded which). The chain couples TRBV7-2 to TRBJ2-1, with a weak D call TRBD1 (6 bases). CDR3 in amino acids: CASSSRGPGYNEQFF. The DNA for the CDR3 is TGTGCCAGCAGCTCCAGGGGCCCCGGCTACAATGAGCAGTTCTTC.